This entry concerns a single T cell receptor beta chain. The antigen remains undetermined. The sample belongs to a study of T cell responses to AZD1222 COVID-19 vaccine. Broader study findings: Samples come after the peak T cell response, not at day 14. Rises in breadth and depth of Spike-specific TCRs came after two AZD1222 doses. Females outnumbered males among donors, who were mostly white British; clonal diversity was possibly underestimated.

V trimming: 1 base; J trimming: 0 bases; junction bases outside the gene matches: 5. Germline V CDR1 and CDR2: LNHNV, YYDKDF (reference sequence). This CDR3 is built from 17 residues. The data were produced by immunoSEQ multiplex PCR, yet TCRdb's version contains in-frame clones alone and is incomplete. Among roughly 180,000 clones, 91% were seen once, and the ten largest hold more than 1.5%. V gene TRBV15 combines with J gene TRBJ1-2; TRBD1 matches 10 bases. The TCR sequence derives from an adult who received the AZD1222 COVID-19 vaccine. The sample was peripheral blood, taken 28 days after the second AZD1222 dose. The CDR3 DNA reads as TGTGCCACCAGCAGAGTCGGGACAGGGGTATCTAACTATGGCTACACCTTC. As protein: CATSRVGTGVSNYGYTF.